These 25 T cell receptor beta chains originate from one sample sequenced in a study of T cells expressing NK-cell markers. From the 5' RACE reads, TCRdb lists one entry per CDR3 protein and no DNA. Its table lists 300,000 to 500,000 distinct CDR3 sequences. Sequences were obtained from blood T cells: a sorted CD56 or NKG2C T cell subset, CD4+ or CD8+ T cells, or bulk PBMC T cells (not recorded which). The receptors derive from a woman aged 50 to 60 in good health.

The chain uses TRBV10-3 and TRBJ2-5; TCRdb returns TRBD2, unconfirmable since there is no DNA. Germline-derived CDR1 and CDR2 are ENHRY and SYGVKD. The CDR3 contains 15 residues. This CDR3 is CASHGLAGEEETQYF.

The chain couples TRBV12-3 or TRBV12-4 to TRBJ2-7; TCRdb's assignment of TRBD2 cannot be checked, as there is no DNA. This CDR3 region has 13 residues. The CDR3 sequence is CASSRTDAYEQYF.

The chain couples TRBV12-3 or TRBV12-4 to TRBJ1-5; TCRdb's D gene call, TRBD1, goes unchecked for lack of DNA. The CDR3 is made up of 15 amino acids. The CDR3: CASSSRQSGNQPQHF.

The chain has TRBV7-9 and TRBJ1-5. CDR3 length: 15 amino acids. Germline values: CDR1 SEHNR, CDR2 FQNEAQ (reference sequence). CDR3: CASSLGSNINQPQHF. The entire variable domain, with the rest obtained from reference TRBV7-9 and TRBJ1-5, is as follows: DTGVSQNPRHKITKRGQNVTFRCDPISEHNRLYWYRQTLGQGPEFLTYFQNEAQLEKSRLLSDRFSAERPKGSFSTLEIQRTEQGDSAMYLCASSLGSNINQPQHFGDGTRLSIL.

The chain carries TRBV10-3 and TRBJ1-2; TCRdb designates TRBD1, a call that cannot be tested without DNA. The germline gives CDR1 ENHRY, CDR2 SYGVKD. The CDR3 covers 15 residues. CDR3 residues: CAINAQGERVYGYTF.

The rearrangement uses TRBV29-1 and TRBJ2-1; without DNA, the TCRdb call of TRBD1 cannot be checked. The CDR3 loop spans 13 amino acids. CDR1 and CDR2 (germline): SQVTM, ANQGSEA. CDR3: CSSLWGYRGEQFF.

V gene TRBV12-3 or TRBV12-4 combines with J gene TRBJ2-4; TCRdb picks TRBD1, but there is no DNA to check that call. The CDR3 runs 11 residues. The CDR3 reads CASSLLGGQYF.

The CDR3 region is CSARDSGRLNTEAFF. The chain links TRBV20-1 to TRBJ1-1; TCRdb designates TRBD1, a call that cannot be tested without DNA. The CDR3 has 15 amino acids. Germline lookup yields CDR1 DFQATT and CDR2 SNEGSKA (reference sequence).

The chain combines TRBV11-2 with TRBJ2-1; with no DNA, the TCRdb D assignment of TRBD1 cannot be verified. CDR1 SGHAT and CDR2 FQNNGV come from the germline V gene. This CDR3 has 18 amino acids. The CDR3 is CASSLGLGGGFGGNEQFF. Full variable domain (outside the CDR3, taken from reference TRBV11-2 and TRBJ2-1): EAGVAQSPRYKIIEKRQSVAFWCNPISGHATLYWYQQILGQGPKLLIQFQNNGVVDDSQLPKDRFSAERLKGVDSTLKIQPAKLEDSAVYLCASSLGLGGGFGGNEQFFGPGTRLTVL.

The chain couples TRBV12-3 or TRBV12-4 to TRBJ1-2; TCRdb designates TRBD1, a call that cannot be tested without DNA. This CDR3 has 14 amino acids. CDR3 amino acids: CASSASDSGYGYTF.

The CDR3 protein is CASSFKGIDGYTF. The chain recombines TRBV12-3 or TRBV12-4 with TRBJ1-2. CDR3 length: 13 residues.

The chain combines TRBV20-1 with TRBJ2-1; TCRdb calls TRBD1, which cannot be checked without DNA. CDR1 is DFQATT and CDR2 is SNEGSKA in the germline V gene (reference sequence). There are 12 residues in the CDR3. CDR3 protein: CSAALPRDEQFF.

The chain has TRBV7-9 and TRBJ2-7. The V gene's germline CDR1 is SEHNR and CDR2 FQNEAQ (reference sequence). This CDR3 is built from 12 residues. This chain's CDR3 is CASAGTSYEQYF.

V usage is TRBV6-1 and J usage is TRBJ2-1. Germline V CDR1 and CDR2: MNHNS, SASEGT. The CDR3 spans 12 residues. CDR3 loop: CASFTVGNEQFF.

This chain connects TRBV27 to TRBJ2-5; TCRdb selects TRBD1, and the lack of DNA leaves this call unchecked. This CDR3 region has 16 residues. The germline gives CDR1 MNHEY, CDR2 SMNVEV (reference sequence). The CDR3 spells CASSLVWTGGKETQYF.

V and J are TRBV7-2 and TRBJ2-1; there is no DNA to check the TCRdb D call of TRBD2. The CDR3 is 15 amino acids. Per the germline V gene, CDR1 is SGHTA and CDR2 is FQGNSA. The CDR3 sequence is CASTRGWASGNEQFF.

The chain recombines TRBV24-1 with TRBJ2-3; TCRdb reports TRBD1, a call that lacks DNA to check it against. This CDR3 has 14 residues. CDR1 and CDR2 (germline): KGHDR, SFDVKD. The CDR3 here is CATSRDRLTDTQYF.

The chain couples TRBV5-1 to TRBJ2-2. The germline V gene has CDR1 SGHRS and CDR2 YFSETQ. CDR3 length: 14 residues. The CDR3 loop is CASGYTRNTGELFF.

The chain is built from TRBV2 and TRBJ2-1; TCRdb returns TRBD1, unconfirmable since there is no DNA. This CDR3 comprises 18 residues. Germline V gene data show CDR1 as SNHLY and CDR2 as FYNNEI. The CDR3 loop is CASDDRGLFKGPYNEQFF. Together with reference TRBV2 and TRBJ2-1, the CDR3 gives the full variable domain: EPEVTQTPSHQVTQMGQEVILRCVPISNHLYFYWYRQILGQKVEFLVSFYNNEISEKSEIFDDQFSVERPDGSNFTLKIRSTKLEDSAMYFCASDDRGLFKGPYNEQFFGPGTRLTVL.

This chain uses TRBV3-1 with TRBJ2-1; TCRdb names TRBD2, which stays unverified in the absence of DNA. Germline V gene data show CDR1 as LGHDT and CDR2 as YNNKEL (reference sequence). The length of the CDR3 is 18 residues. CDR3: CASSQRGGGRALYNEQFF.

The V and J genes are TRBV18 and TRBJ2-3; the D call from TCRdb, TRBD2, cannot be confirmed without DNA. Germline V gene lookup returns CDR1 KGHSH and CDR2 LQKENI. This CDR3 is built from 17 residues. The CDR3 here is CASSSPVSGSDTDTQYF.

V and J are TRBV24-1 and TRBJ2-5; TCRdb picks TRBD1, but there is no DNA to check that call. This CDR3 region has 16 residues. Germline CDR1 is KGHDR and CDR2 is SFDVKD. CDR3 amino acids: CATSDLAGDTFQTQYF.

V gene TRBV19 combines with J gene TRBJ2-1; TCRdb designates TRBD2, a call that cannot be tested without DNA. CDR1 is LNHDA, CDR2 SQIVND, per germline (reference sequence). The CDR3 contains 16 residues. The CDR3 is CASSFPSGRTSHEQFF.

This rearrangement joins TRBV24-1 to TRBJ2-7; the TCRdb call, TRBD1, lacks DNA for checking. CDR1 is KGHDR and CDR2 is SFDVKD in the germline V gene. The CDR3 spans 14 residues. This CDR3 reads CATSDFRQSNEQYF.

The chain combines TRBV10-3 with TRBJ2-5; TCRdb indicates TRBD2, and absent DNA this call remains unverified. The germline CDR1 and CDR2 sequences are ENHRY and SYGVKD. The CDR3 spans 12 residues. CDR3 in amino acids: CAVRGLQETQYF.